This TCR beta chain is from a study of vaccination and CD4 T cells after COVID-19. Study at large: In the control cultures, a CEFX pool, an HIV-1 Nef pool, or no peptide was supplied. The study's findings and limits: Researchers looked at relatively few convalescent patients and had no early post-infection timepoints.

V shed 3 bases and J shed 5 bases, with 16 bases lying between them. From germline, CDR1 is DFQATT and CDR2 SNEGSKA (reference sequence). This CDR3 has 14 residues. Documented treatment: 10-day PBMC culture with coronavirus spike peptide pools or control peptides (ViraFEST assay). Cultured CD4+ T cells had their DNA profiled by the Oncomine TCR Beta short-read assay. One entry per CDR3 protein results from TCRdb running MiXCR on the PCR reads. The data show 17,000 or so distinct CDR3 sequences, around 30% seen once. On this clonotype itself: Its antigen is unidentified.

The sequence derives from a human donor with COVID-19. The rearrangement joins TRBV20-1 to TRBJ2-5; no clear D. Sequencing used cultured CD4+ T cells from blood. CDR3: CSASLLGSGETQYF. The CDR3 DNA is TGCAGTGCTAGTCTTCTGGGTTCCGGGGAGACCCAGTACTTC.